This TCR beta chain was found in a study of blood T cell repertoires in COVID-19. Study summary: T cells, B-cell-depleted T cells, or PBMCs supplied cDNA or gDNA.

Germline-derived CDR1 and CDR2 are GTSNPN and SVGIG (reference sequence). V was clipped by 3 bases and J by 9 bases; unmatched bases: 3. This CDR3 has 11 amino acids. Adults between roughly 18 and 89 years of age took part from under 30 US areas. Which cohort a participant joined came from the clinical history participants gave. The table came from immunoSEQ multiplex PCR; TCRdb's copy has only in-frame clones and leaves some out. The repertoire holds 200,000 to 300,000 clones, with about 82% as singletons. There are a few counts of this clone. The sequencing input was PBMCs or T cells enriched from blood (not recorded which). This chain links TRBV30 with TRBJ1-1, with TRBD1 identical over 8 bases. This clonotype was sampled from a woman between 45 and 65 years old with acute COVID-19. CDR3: CAWRGTGKAFF. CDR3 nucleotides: TGTGCCTGGAGAGGGACAGGAAAAGCTTTCTTT.